Given below is one T cell receptor (beta chain) in context. Its antigen is as yet unknown. Some clones are missing from TCRdb's copy, which holds only in-frame ones; the method was immunoSEQ multiplex PCR. The table includes about 73,000 clones, around four fifths detected once. The source of the sample is a study of OX40 agonist ivuxolimab in advanced cancers. The wider study: Three patients had partial responses: one hepatocellular carcinoma, two cutaneous melanoma.

Germline-derived CDR1 and CDR2 are SGHNT and YYREEE (reference sequence). The CDR3 totals 16 residues. V lost 1 base, J lost 5 bases, and 5 bases stayed unmatched. It was autoimmune disease history or systemic immunosuppression that excluded patients. Peripheral blood came from all dose cohorts at three timepoints. Findings of the study overall: Specificity for antigen went undetermined in the expanded peripheral T cells.

The genes are TRBV5-4 and TRBJ2-2; 10 bases are shared with TRBD1. The material sequenced was CD4+ or CD8+ T cells sorted from blood, taken in a trial of the OX40 agonist ivuxolimab. The clonotype was recovered from an adult with an advanced solid tumor such as melanoma, head and neck, liver or kidney cancer. CDR3 amino acids: CASSLPGTGATGELFF. The CDR3 coding sequence is TGTGCCAGCAGCTTGCCCGGGACAGGGGCAACCGGGGAGCTGTTTTTT.